This T cell receptor (beta chain) was sequenced during a study of low-dose radiotherapy and immunotherapy resistance in tumors. Study overall: Cyclophosphamide was given intravenously at 200 mg/m2 every two weeks, and each dose came one day before radiation and immunotherapy. Patients took aspirin 300 mg by mouth once daily. This continued for four cycles, starting on cycle 1 day 1.

The CDR3 covers 18 residues. V dropped 0 bases and J dropped 7 bases, with 24 bases sitting between them. CDR1 is LGHNA and CDR2 is YNFKEQ in the germline V gene. Low-dose radiotherapy and low-dose cyclophosphamide, together with aspirin, ipilimumab and nivolumab, were given to donors. Inclusion covered patients whose advanced solid tumors lacked tumor-infiltrating lymphocytes. Both TCRalpha and TCRbeta chains were reverse transcribed with V-gene-specific primers. The authors amplified TCRs for approximately 20 PCR cycles with a constant-region primer and a V-primer adapter. One entry per CDR3 protein results from TCRdb running MiXCR on the reads. The data show 15,000 to 20,000 distinct CDR3 sequences, with less than 85% seen just once and over 10% held by the top ten.

The chain uses TRBV4-2 and TRBJ1-1, with D uncertain. The source is a human donor with advanced metastatic prostate, ovarian, gallbladder or colorectal cancer (not recorded which). This table probably holds off-target reads from a library built for another chain. The CDR3 nucleotides are TGTGCCAGCAGCCAAGATCGGGTGGAGGGCGGCGGAGCTTTTGAAGCTTTCTTT. This codes for CASSQDRVEGGGAFEAFF.